The 21 T cell receptor beta chains reported below all come from one sample, sequenced in a study of OX40 agonist ivuxolimab in advanced cancers. Library preparation employed the immunoSEQ multiplex PCR assay. Imported from immuneACCESS, the table was reduced by TCRdb to in-frame sequences with V and J called. These copies leave out some clones; in studies compared against another copy, an unresolved V gene accounts for under half, and the cause of the remainder is not known. This sample has 95,000 to 110,000 clones in its table, and approximately 90% of those were observed once. The top ten clones comprise approximately 1.3% of the sample. Sequenced here: CD4+ or CD8+ T cells sorted from blood, sampled in a trial of the OX40 agonist ivuxolimab. These receptors came from an adult with an advanced solid tumor such as melanoma, head and neck, liver or kidney cancer.

The chain employs TRBV19 and TRBJ1-1; a weak D match, TRBD1 (6 bases). Trimming took 7 bases from V and 5 from J, leaving 14 bases between them. CDR1 and CDR2 from the germline V gene are LNHDA and SQIVND (reference sequence). The CDR3 is 13 amino acids. The CDR3 sequence: CASKDSQMTEAFF. The CDR3 bases are TGTGCCAGTAAGGACAGCCAAATGACTGAAGCTTTCTTT.

The chain recombines TRBV2 with TRBJ2-3, with D possibly matching TRBD2 (6 bases). The CDR3 runs 13 residues. Germline-derived CDR1 and CDR2 are SNHLY and FYNNEI. V lost 11 bases and J 1 base, leaving 13 bases between the germline ends. For the CDR3, the DNA is TGTGCCCACGGGCGGGGACGCACAGATACGCAGTATTTT. It codes for CAHGRGRTDTQYF.

V usage is TRBV6-1 and J usage is TRBJ1-1; 7 bases are a match to TRBD1. The V and J ends lost 8 bases and 0 bases, in that order; junction bases with no gene match: 6. The CDR3 loop spans 14 amino acids. CDR1 is MNHNS, CDR2 SASEGT, per germline. Written as DNA, the CDR3 is TGTGCCAGCCTTCCTGGACAGGTGAACACTGAAGCTTTCTTT. This translates into CASLPGQVNTEAFF.

CDR3 sequence (DNA): TGTGCCAGCAGCAGCGACCCGAGTGCCCGCGGCTACACCTTC. Translation: CASSSDPSARGYTF. This chain connects TRBV7-2 to TRBJ1-2; no reliable D call. From germline, CDR1 is SGHTA and CDR2 FQGNSA. The V gene lost 5 bases and the J gene lost 8 bases, with 18 bases spanning the gap. CDR3 length: 14 residues. Variable domain in full (rest from reference TRBV7-2 and TRBJ1-2): GAGVSQSPSNKVTEKGKDVELRCDPISGHTALYWYRQSLGQGLEFLIYFQGNSAPDKSGLPSDRFSAERTGGSVSTLTIQRTQQEDSAVYLCASSSDPSARGYTFGSGTRLTVV.

The rearrangement joins TRBV27 to TRBJ2-5; D is unresolved. This CDR3 has 14 amino acids. CDR1 MNHEY and CDR2 SMNVEV come from the germline V gene (reference sequence). V was pared by 0 bases and J by 4 bases, with 9 bases between. The CDR3 sequence: CASSLSVWGETQYF. The CDR3 nucleotides read TGTGCCAGCAGTTTATCAGTTTGGGGAGAGACCCAGTACTTC.

This clone was seen once. The chain couples TRBV27 to TRBJ2-3; TRBD2 matches 10 bases. Germline V gene lookup returns CDR1 MNHEY and CDR2 SMNVEV (reference sequence). This CDR3 spans 18 amino acids. Trimming removed 8 bases from V and 4 bases from J; junction bases left unmatched: 18. CDR3 sequence: CASRLGGTSVSRADTQYF. The CDR3 region has the DNA TGTGCCAGCCGCCTTGGGGGGACTAGCGTCTCGAGGGCAGATACGCAGTATTTT.

The rearrangement uses TRBV30 and TRBJ2-7; D gene unclear. V lost 2 bases and J lost 3, with 14 bases in between. Germline loops: CDR1 GTSNPN, CDR2 SVGIG (reference sequence). This CDR3 has 14 residues. CDR3 nucleotide sequence: TGTGCCTGGAGTCCCGTTGACGGTCTCTACGAGCAGTACTTC. Translating it yields CAWSPVDGLYEQYF.

The chain joins TRBV7-2 to TRBJ2-7, with 9 bases matching TRBD1. The CDR3 consists of 15 residues. Losses at the gene ends were 5 bases for V and 3 bases for J; bases not matched to a gene: 8. The germline V gene has CDR1 SGHTA and CDR2 FQGNSA. CDR3 region: CASSPDRGWFYEQYF. CDR3 sequence (DNA): TGTGCCAGCAGCCCGGACAGGGGTTGGTTCTACGAGCAGTACTTC.

The CDR3 DNA is TGTGCCAGCAGCCCCCGGACTACCTACAATGAGCAGTTCTTC. This codes for CASSPRTTYNEQFF. This chain connects TRBV7-2 to TRBJ2-1; weak D call: TRBD2 (6 bases). The CDR3 extends over 14 amino acids. With 5 bases removed from V and 2 bases from J, the gap between germline ends came to 10 bases. Germline values: CDR1 SGHTA, CDR2 FQGNSA.

The chain carries TRBV6-5 and TRBJ2-7; D may be TRBD1 or TRBD2 (5 bases each). CDR3 length: 13 amino acids. V was trimmed by 6 bases and J by 3 bases, leaving 12 bases between them. From germline, CDR1 is MNHEY and CDR2 SVGAGI. The CDR3, as DNA: TGTGCCAGCAGCCAGGGACCGCTCTACGAGCAGTACTTC. It translates to CASSQGPLYEQYF.

The chain is built from TRBV7-3 and TRBJ2-1; perhaps TRBD2 as D (6 bases). The germline V and J ends were trimmed by 8 bases and 0 bases, with 11 bases remaining between them. This CDR3 is 14 amino acids long. The germline CDR1 and CDR2 sequences are SGHTA and FQGTGA. The CDR3 nucleotides read TGTGCCAGCGGCCAGGGAGGCTCCTACAATGAGCAGTTCTTC. Its protein product is CASGQGGSYNEQFF.

The chain has TRBV7-8 and TRBJ1-4; D might be TRBD1 (6 bases). Germline CDR1 reads SGHVS; CDR2 reads FQNEAQ. V lost 4 bases and J lost 7, with 19 bases in between. This CDR3 has 16 amino acids. As DNA, the CDR3 is TGTGCCAGCAGCTCCCGGGGGCTTACCGGGGGTGAAAAACTGTTTTTT. Protein product: CASSSRGLTGGEKLFF.

V usage is TRBV7-2 and J usage is TRBJ1-2; D ambiguous. The V gene lost 1 base and the J gene lost 5 bases, with 11 bases spanning the gap. In germline, CDR1 is SGHTA, CDR2 FQGNSA. The CDR3 is 14 amino acids. The DNA of the CDR3 is TGTGCCAGCAGCTTAGGTGAAGAAAAGTATGGCTACACCTTC. This gives the protein CASSLGEEKYGYTF.

This rearrangement joins TRBV2 to TRBJ1-2; D is ambiguous. The CDR3 is made up of 12 amino acids. Trimming stripped 10 bases from V and 7 bases from J, with 16 bases between. In germline, CDR1 is SNHLY, CDR2 FYNNEI. The CDR3: CATQKASLGYTF. The CDR3 nucleotides are TGTGCCACCCAGAAGGCATCGCTTGGCTACACCTTC.

V and J are TRBV27 and TRBJ2-2; D might be TRBD1 or TRBD2, each matching 5 bases. Deletions cut 5 bases from V and 0 bases from J, with 10 bases between. The CDR3 runs to 15 residues. Germline CDR1 reads MNHEY; CDR2 reads SMNVEV (reference sequence). CDR3 loop: CASSGTVTNTGELFF. In nucleotides, the CDR3 is TGTGCCAGCAGTGGGACGGTAACGAACACCGGGGAGCTGTTTTTT.

The chain employs TRBV7-2 and TRBJ1-2; D is unresolved. CDR1 and CDR2 from the germline V gene are SGHTA and FQGNSA. This CDR3 contains 14 residues. Trimming pared 3 bases from V and 4 bases from J, leaving 12 bases between. In DNA, the CDR3 is TGTGCCAGCAGCTTTAGTTTGGGTTCCTATGGCTACACCTTC. This gives the protein CASSFSLGSYGYTF.

This clone showed up just a few times. The chain recombines TRBV18 with TRBJ2-7; 7 nucleotides match TRBD1. The germline gives CDR1 KGHSH, CDR2 LQKENI. The V and J ends lost 2 bases and 2 bases, in that order; junction bases with no gene match: 6. This CDR3 is 15 amino acids long. The CDR3 DNA reads as TGTGCCAGCTCACCAGGACAGGATCGCCCCTACGAGCAGTACTTC. It encodes CASSPGQDRPYEQYF.

This clone was recorded once. This chain joins TRBV18 and TRBJ2-7, with D possibly TRBD2 on 5 matching bases. The V end was cut by 6 bases, the J end by 0 bases, with 18 bases between. CDR3 length equals 16 residues. Germline CDR1 and CDR2: KGHSH and LQKENI. The CDR3 is CASSPRGQSGSYEQYF. The CDR3 DNA reads TGTGCCAGCTCCCCCCGAGGGCAGTCCGGCTCCTACGAGCAGTACTTC. Full variable domain (missing parts from reference TRBV18 and TRBJ2-7): NAGVMQNPRHLVRRRGQEARLRCSPMKGHSHVYWYRQLPEEGLKFMVYLQKENIIDESGMPKERFSAEFPKEGPSILRIQQVVRGDSAAYFCASSPRGQSGSYEQYFGPGTRLTVT.

The V gene is TRBV7-9, the J gene TRBJ1-5; D gene uncertain. V was cut by 1 base and J by 5 bases, with 6 bases left in between. This CDR3 has 13 amino acids. The germline CDR1 and CDR2 sequences are SEHNR and FQNEAQ (reference sequence). The CDR3 loop is CASSLGADQPQHF. The DNA for the CDR3 is TGTGCCAGCAGCTTAGGGGCGGATCAGCCCCAGCATTTT.

This chain uses TRBV6-6 with TRBJ2-7, with TRBD1 matching 9 bases. Trimming cost V 8 bases and J 6 bases; bases outside gene matches: 14. CDR3 length: 15 residues. Germline V gene sequence: CDR1 MNHNY, CDR2 SVGAGI (reference sequence). In nucleotides, the CDR3 is TGTGCCAGCGCCTTCTTCCGGACAGGGGAAGCCGAGCAGTACTTC. Protein product: CASAFFRTGEAEQYF.

The V and J genes are TRBV29-1 and TRBJ1-5; a possible D gene is TRBD1 (5 bases). Trimming shortened V by 7 bases and J by 1 base, and 11 bases separated the two germline ends. This CDR3 has 13 amino acids. The V gene's germline CDR1 is SQVTM and CDR2 ANQGSEA. DNA for the CDR3: TGCAGCGCAGGGCAGGCGAGCAATCAGCCCCAGCATTTT. Its translation is CSAGQASNQPQHF.